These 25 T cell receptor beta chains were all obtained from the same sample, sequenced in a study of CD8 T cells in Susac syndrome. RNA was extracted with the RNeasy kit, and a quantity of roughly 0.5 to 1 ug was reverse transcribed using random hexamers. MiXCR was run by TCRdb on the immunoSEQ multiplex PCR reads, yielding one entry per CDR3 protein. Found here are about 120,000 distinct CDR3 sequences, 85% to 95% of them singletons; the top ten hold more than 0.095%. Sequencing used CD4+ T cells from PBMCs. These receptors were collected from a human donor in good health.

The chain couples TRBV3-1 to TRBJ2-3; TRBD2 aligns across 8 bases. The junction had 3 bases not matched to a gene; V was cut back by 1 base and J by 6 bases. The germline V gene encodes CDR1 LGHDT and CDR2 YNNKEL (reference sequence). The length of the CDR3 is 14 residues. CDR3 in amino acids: CASSQGTSPDTQYF. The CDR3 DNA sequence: TGTGCCAGCAGCCAAGGGACTAGCCCGGATACGCAGTATTTT.

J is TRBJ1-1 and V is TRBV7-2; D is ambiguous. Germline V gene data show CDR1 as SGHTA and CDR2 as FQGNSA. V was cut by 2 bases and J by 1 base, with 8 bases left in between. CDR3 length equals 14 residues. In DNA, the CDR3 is TGTGCCAGCAGCTTAAACACGGGGAACACTGAAGCTTTCTTT. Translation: CASSLNTGNTEAFF. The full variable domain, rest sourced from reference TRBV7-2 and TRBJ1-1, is GAGVSQSPSNKVTEKGKDVELRCDPISGHTALYWYRQSLGQGLEFLIYFQGNSAPDKSGLPSDRFSAERTGGSVSTLTIQRTQQEDSAVYLCASSLNTGNTEAFFGQGTRLTVV.

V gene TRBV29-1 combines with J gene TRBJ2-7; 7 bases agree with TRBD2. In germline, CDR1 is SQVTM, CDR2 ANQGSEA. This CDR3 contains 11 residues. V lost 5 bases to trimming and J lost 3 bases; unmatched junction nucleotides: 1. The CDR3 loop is CSVRGDYEQYF. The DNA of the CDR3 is TGCAGCGTTCGGGGGGACTACGAGCAGTACTTC.

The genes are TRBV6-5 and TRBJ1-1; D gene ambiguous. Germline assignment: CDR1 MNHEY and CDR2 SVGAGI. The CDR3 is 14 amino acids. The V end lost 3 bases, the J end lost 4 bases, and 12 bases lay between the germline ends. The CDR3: CASSYSAFGTEAFF. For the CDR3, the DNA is TGTGCCAGCAGTTATTCGGCGTTCGGCACTGAAGCTTTCTTT.

The CDR3 loop is CATSEGLGTEAFF. The CDR3, as DNA: TGTGCCACCAGTGAGGGATTGGGTACTGAAGCTTTCTTT. The chain combines TRBV24-1 with TRBJ1-1; D unclear. The CDR3 covers 13 residues. CDR1 and CDR2 from the germline V gene are KGHDR and SFDVKD. The V gene lost 4 bases and the J gene lost 5 bases, with 10 bases spanning the gap.

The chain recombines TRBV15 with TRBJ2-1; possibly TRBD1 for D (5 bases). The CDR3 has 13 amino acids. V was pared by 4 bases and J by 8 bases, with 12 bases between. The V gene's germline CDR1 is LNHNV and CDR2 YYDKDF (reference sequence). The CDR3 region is CATSMGPWDEQFF. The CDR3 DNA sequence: TGTGCCACCAGCATGGGGCCCTGGGATGAGCAGTTCTTC.

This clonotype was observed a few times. CDR3 bases: TGTGCCAGCAGCTTAGGGCCTGGGGAGACCCAGTACTTC. It translates to CASSLGPGETQYF. The chain combines TRBV7-8 with TRBJ2-5; no reliable D call. Trimming left V 1 base short and J 5 bases short, with 8 bases between. This CDR3 spans 13 amino acids. Germline values: CDR1 SGHVS, CDR2 FQNEAQ.

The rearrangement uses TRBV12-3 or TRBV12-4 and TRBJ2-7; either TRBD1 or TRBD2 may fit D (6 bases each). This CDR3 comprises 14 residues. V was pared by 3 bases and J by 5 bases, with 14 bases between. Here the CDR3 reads CASSFRRGSNEQYF. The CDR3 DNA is TGTGCCAGCAGTTTTAGGAGGGGGTCGAACGAGCAGTACTTC.

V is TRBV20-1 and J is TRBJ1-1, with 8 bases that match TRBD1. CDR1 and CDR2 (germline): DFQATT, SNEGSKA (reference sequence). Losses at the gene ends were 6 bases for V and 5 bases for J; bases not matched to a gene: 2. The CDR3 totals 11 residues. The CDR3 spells CSATGGTEAFF. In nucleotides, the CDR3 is TGCAGTGCCACAGGGGGAACTGAAGCTTTCTTT.

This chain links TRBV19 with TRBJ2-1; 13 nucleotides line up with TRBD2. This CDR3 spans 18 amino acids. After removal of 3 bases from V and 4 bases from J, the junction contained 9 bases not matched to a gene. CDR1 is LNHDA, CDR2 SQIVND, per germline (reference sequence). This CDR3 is CASSILWTSGRGYNEQFF. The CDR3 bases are TGTGCCAGTAGTATCCTTTGGACTAGCGGGAGAGGGTACAATGAGCAGTTCTTC.

The CDR3 DNA follows: TGTGCCAGCAGCTTAGCTAGCGGGACTACCTACAATGAGCAGTTCTTC. Its protein product is CASSLASGTTYNEQFF. The V call is TRBV7-6, the J call TRBJ2-1; TRBD2 matches at 8 bases. V lost 0 bases, J lost 2 bases, and 3 bases stayed unmatched. CDR3 length equals 16 residues. CDR1 is SGHVS and CDR2 is FNYEAQ in the germline V gene.

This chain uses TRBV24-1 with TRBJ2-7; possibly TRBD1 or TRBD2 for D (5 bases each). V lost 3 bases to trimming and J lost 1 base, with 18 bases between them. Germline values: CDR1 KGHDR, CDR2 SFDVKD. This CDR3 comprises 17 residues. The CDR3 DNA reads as TGTGCCACCAGTGATCCGAAGGACAAGGGGAGATCCTACGAGCAGTACTTC. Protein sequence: CATSDPKDKGRSYEQYF.

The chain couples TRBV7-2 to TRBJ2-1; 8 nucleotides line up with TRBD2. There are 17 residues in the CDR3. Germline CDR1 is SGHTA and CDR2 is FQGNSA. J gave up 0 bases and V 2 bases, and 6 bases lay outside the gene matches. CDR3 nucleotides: TGTGCCAGCAGCTTATTTCGGGGACTAGTCTCCTACAATGAGCAGTTCTTC. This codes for CASSLFRGLVSYNEQFF.

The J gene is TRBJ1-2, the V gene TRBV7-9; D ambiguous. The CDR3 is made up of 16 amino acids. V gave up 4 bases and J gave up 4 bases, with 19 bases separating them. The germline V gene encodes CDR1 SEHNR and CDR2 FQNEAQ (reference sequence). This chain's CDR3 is CASSSSPAGYGYGYTF. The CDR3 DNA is TGTGCCAGCAGCTCGTCGCCCGCGGGGTATGGCTATGGCTACACCTTC.

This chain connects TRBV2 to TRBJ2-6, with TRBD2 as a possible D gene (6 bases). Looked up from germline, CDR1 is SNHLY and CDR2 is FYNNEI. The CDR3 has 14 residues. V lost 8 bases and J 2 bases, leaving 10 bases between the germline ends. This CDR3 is CASVSGAGANVLTF. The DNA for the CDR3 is TGTGCCAGCGTGTCGGGGGCTGGGGCCAACGTCCTGACTTTC. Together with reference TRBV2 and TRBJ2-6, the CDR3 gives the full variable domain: EPEVTQTPSHQVTQMGQEVILRCVPISNHLYFYWYRQILGQKVEFLVSFYNNEISEKSEIFDDQFSVERPDGSNFTLKIRSTKLEDSAMYFCASVSGAGANVLTFGAGSRLTVL.

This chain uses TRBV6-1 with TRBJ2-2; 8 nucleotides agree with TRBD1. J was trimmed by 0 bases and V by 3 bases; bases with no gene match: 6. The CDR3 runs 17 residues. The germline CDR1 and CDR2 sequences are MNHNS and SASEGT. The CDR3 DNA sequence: TGTGCCAGCAGTGATGGACAGGGCCCCTCGAACACCGGGGAGCTGTTTTTT. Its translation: CASSDGQGPSNTGELFF.

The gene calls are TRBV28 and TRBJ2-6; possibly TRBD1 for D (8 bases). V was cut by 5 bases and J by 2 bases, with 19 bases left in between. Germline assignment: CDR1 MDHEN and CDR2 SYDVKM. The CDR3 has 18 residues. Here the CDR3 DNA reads TGTGCCAGCAGTCCTACAGGGGGGGGCCTCGCTGGGGCCAACGTCCTGACTTTC. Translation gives CASSPTGGGLAGANVLTF.

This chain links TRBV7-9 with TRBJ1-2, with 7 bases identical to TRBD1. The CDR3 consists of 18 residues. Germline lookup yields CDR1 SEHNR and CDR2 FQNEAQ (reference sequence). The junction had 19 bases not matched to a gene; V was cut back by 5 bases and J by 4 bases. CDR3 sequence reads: CASSPDQGTAPRGYGYTF. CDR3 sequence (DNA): TGTGCCAGCAGCCCCGACCAGGGGACAGCCCCCCGAGGCTATGGCTACACCTTC. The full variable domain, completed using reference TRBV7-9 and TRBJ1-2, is DTGVSQNPRHKITKRGQNVTFRCDPISEHNRLYWYRQTLGQGPEFLTYFQNEAQLEKSRLLSDRFSAERPKGSFSTLEIQRTEQGDSAMYLCASSPDQGTAPRGYGYTFGSGTRLTVV.

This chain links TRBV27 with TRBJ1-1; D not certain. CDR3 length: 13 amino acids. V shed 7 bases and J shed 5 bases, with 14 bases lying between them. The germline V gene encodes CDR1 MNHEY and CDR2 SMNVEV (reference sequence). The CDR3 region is CASKTDAGTEAFF. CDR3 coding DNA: TGTGCCAGCAAGACGGATGCGGGAACTGAAGCTTTCTTT.

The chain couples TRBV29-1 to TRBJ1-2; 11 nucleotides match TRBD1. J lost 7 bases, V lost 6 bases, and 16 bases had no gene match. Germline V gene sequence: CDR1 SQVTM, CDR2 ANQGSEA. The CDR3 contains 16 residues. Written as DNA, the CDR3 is TGCAGCGTCCGCCGCTTGGGGACAGGGGGGTTGTCTGGCTACACCTTC. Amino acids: CSVRRLGTGGLSGYTF.

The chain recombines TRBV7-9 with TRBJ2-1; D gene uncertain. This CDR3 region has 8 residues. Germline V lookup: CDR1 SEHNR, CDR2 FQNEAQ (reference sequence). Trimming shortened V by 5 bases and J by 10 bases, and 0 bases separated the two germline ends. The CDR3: CASSEQFF. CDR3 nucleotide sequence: TGTGCCAGCAGCGAGCAGTTCTTC.

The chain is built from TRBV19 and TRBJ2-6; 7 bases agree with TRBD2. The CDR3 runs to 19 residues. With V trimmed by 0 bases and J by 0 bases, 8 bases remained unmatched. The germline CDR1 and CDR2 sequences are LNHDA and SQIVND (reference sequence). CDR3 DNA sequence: TGTGCCAGTAGTATAGATCCTCCTAGCGGAAGCTCTGGGGCCAACGTCCTGACTTTC. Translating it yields CASSIDPPSGSSGANVLTF.

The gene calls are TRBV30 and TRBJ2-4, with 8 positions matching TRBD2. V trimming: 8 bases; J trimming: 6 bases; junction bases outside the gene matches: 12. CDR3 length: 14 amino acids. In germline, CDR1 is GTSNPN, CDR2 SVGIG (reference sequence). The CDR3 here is CAGTLREGPNIQYF. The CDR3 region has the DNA TGTGCCGGCACCCTTCGGGAGGGCCCAAACATTCAGTACTTC. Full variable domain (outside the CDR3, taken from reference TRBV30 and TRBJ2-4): SQTIHQWPATLVQPVGSPLSLECTVEGTSNPNLYWYRQAAGRGLQLLFYSVGIGQISSEVPQNLSASRPQDRQFILSSKKLLLSDSGFYLCAGTLREGPNIQYFGAGTRLSVL.

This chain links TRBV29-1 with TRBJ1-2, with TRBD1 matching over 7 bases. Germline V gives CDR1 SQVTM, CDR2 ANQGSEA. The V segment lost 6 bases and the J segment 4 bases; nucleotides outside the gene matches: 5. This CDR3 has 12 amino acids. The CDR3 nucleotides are TGCAGCGTGGCCGGGACAGTCTATGGCTACACCTTC. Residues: CSVAGTVYGYTF. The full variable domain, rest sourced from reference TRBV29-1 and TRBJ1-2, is SAVISQKPSRDICQRGTSLTIQCQVDSQVTMMFWYRQQPGQSLTLIATANQGSEATYESGFVIDKFPISRPNLTFSTLTVSNMSPEDSSIYLCSVAGTVYGYTFGSGTRLTVV.

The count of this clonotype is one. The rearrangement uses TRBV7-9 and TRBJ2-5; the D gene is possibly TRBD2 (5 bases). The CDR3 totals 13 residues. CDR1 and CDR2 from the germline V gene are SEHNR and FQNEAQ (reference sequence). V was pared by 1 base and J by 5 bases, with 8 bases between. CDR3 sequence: CASSLDGKETQYF. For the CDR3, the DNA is TGTGCCAGCAGCTTAGACGGGAAGGAGACCCAGTACTTC.